The 19 T cell receptor beta chains given below trace back to one sample, sequenced in a study of identifying expanded T cells in peripheral blood. Some clones are missing from TCRdb's copy, which holds only in-frame ones; the method was immunoSEQ multiplex PCR. The table lists more than 80,000 clones, 70% to 90% of them singletons, with about 4% in the top ten. The sequenced material came from blood. Receptors were obtained from a person aged 18 to 70 in good health.

The chain carries TRBV27 and TRBJ1-2; TRBD1 matches 8 bases. The germline CDR1 and CDR2 sequences are MNHEY and SMNVEV (reference sequence). After removal of 3 bases from V and 3 bases from J, the junction contained 3 bases not matched to a gene. CDR3 size: 14 residues. This CDR3 reads CASSLDREDYGYTF. DNA of the CDR3: TGTGCCAGCAGTTTGGACAGGGAGGACTATGGCTACACCTTC.

The CDR3 bases are TGTGCCAGCAGTCGATCCACTGAAGCTTTCTTT. This translates into CASSRSTEAFF. The chain carries TRBV28 and TRBJ1-1; D is unresolved. Per the germline V gene, CDR1 is MDHEN and CDR2 is SYDVKM. Trimming left V 5 bases short and J 4 bases short, with 5 bases between. The CDR3 contains 11 residues.

Sample share makes this clone medium-sized. This sequence joins TRBV4-1 and TRBJ2-4; TRBD1 is a possible D gene (6 bases). The ends were cut back, 7 bases at V and 3 bases at J, with 22 bases in the middle. The V gene's germline CDR1 is MGHRA and CDR2 YSYEKL. The CDR3 length is 17 residues. DNA for the CDR3: TGCGCCAGCATCGAAACCCTCACAAGGACAGACAAAAACATTCAGTACTTC. Residues: CASIETLTRTDKNIQYF.

This sequence joins TRBV15 and TRBJ2-2; 7 bases fit TRBD1. V trimming: 1 base; J trimming: 5 bases; junction bases outside the gene matches: 4. Germline V gives CDR1 LNHNV, CDR2 YYDKDF (reference sequence). CDR3 length equals 15 residues. The CDR3 region has the DNA TGTGCCACCAGCAGAGCGACAGGGAATACCGGGGAGCTGTTTTTT. Translated: CATSRATGNTGELFF.

The chain links TRBV6-4 to TRBJ2-3; D unclear. This CDR3 has 15 residues. Trimming pared 4 bases from V and 3 bases from J, leaving 14 bases between. Germline CDR1 MRHNA, CDR2 SNTAGT. CDR3 DNA sequence: TGTGCCAGCAGTGCGGGTAGGGATGGTACAGATACGCAGTATTTT. Residues: CASSAGRDGTDTQYF.

This chain connects TRBV28 to TRBJ2-7; TRBD2 agrees at 8 bases. After removal of 3 bases from V and 0 bases from J, the junction contained 4 bases not matched to a gene. There are 15 residues in the CDR3. Germline V gene data show CDR1 as MDHEN and CDR2 as SYDVKM. CDR3 sequence (DNA): TGTGCCAGCAGTTTTTTAGCGGGGAGCTCCTACGAGCAGTACTTC. This sequence encodes CASSFLAGSSYEQYF.

This rearrangement joins TRBV7-9 to TRBJ1-2; tentative D call: TRBD1 (5 bases). Trimming removed 0 bases at V and 10 bases at J, with 12 bases between. CDR1 and CDR2 from the germline V gene are SEHNR and FQNEAQ (reference sequence). The CDR3 loop spans 13 amino acids. For the CDR3, the DNA is TGTGCCAGCAGCTTAGCGCGCCAGGGAACCTACACCTTC. Protein sequence: CASSLARQGTYTF. The full variable domain, its missing parts supplied by reference TRBV7-9 and TRBJ1-2, is DTGVSQNPRHKITKRGQNVTFRCDPISEHNRLYWYRQTLGQGPEFLTYFQNEAQLEKSRLLSDRFSAERPKGSFSTLEIQRTEQGDSAMYLCASSLARQGTYTFGSGTRLTVV.

The chain couples TRBV28 to TRBJ2-5; D perhaps matches TRBD1 (6 bases). The germline V and J ends were trimmed by 5 bases and 0 bases, with 16 bases remaining between them. The CDR3 spans 16 residues. CDR1 and CDR2 from the germline V gene are MDHEN and SYDVKM. The CDR3 here is CASSKGTNLYQETQYF. CDR3 sequence (DNA): TGTGCCAGCAGTAAGGGGACAAACTTATACCAAGAGACCCAGTACTTC. The full variable domain, with the rest looked up from reference TRBV28 and TRBJ2-5, is DVKVTQSSRYLVKRTGEKVFLECVQDMDHENMFWYRQDPGLGLRLIYFSYDVKMKEKGDIPEGYSVSREKKERFSLILESASTNQTSMYLCASSKGTNLYQETQYFGPGTRLLVL.

A single count supports this clone. This rearrangement joins TRBV7-9 to TRBJ2-3, with TRBD2 as a possible D gene (6 bases). Germline CDR1 SEHNR, CDR2 FQNEAQ (reference sequence). V lost 5 bases and J 5 bases, leaving 8 bases between the germline ends. The CDR3 consists of 12 residues. For the CDR3, the DNA is TGTGCCAGCAGCCACGGGAGAGATACGCAGTATTTT. Residues: CASSHGRDTQYF.

The chain combines TRBV2 with TRBJ2-3, with D uncertain. V dropped 5 bases and J dropped 5 bases, with 8 bases sitting between them. CDR3 length: 12 amino acids. From germline, CDR1 is SNHLY and CDR2 FYNNEI. Here the CDR3 reads CASSPLVDTQYF. CDR3 DNA sequence: TGTGCCAGCAGTCCACTCGTAGATACGCAGTATTTT.

The gene calls are TRBV28 and TRBJ1-4, with D possibly being TRBD1 (5 bases). Germline V gene sequence: CDR1 MDHEN, CDR2 SYDVKM. This CDR3 region has 14 residues. Trimming left V 2 bases short and J 8 bases short, with 12 bases between. The CDR3 loop reads CASSLSTWGEKLFF. CDR3 bases: TGTGCCAGCAGTTTAAGCACATGGGGGGAAAAACTGTTTTTT.

V and J are TRBV6-1 and TRBJ2-5, with 7 positions matching TRBD1. The V segment lost 4 bases and the J segment 5 bases; nucleotides outside the gene matches: 10. Germline values: CDR1 MNHNS, CDR2 SASEGT. This CDR3 is built from 15 residues. The CDR3 reads CASSAGPTGSETQYF. CDR3 coding DNA: TGTGCCAGCAGTGCAGGACCGACAGGGTCGGAGACCCAGTACTTC.

This clone was counted a few times. The DNA of the CDR3 is TGTGCCAGCAGCTTCTCCATAGGGAGCAATCAGCCCCAGCATTTT. This encodes CASSFSIGSNQPQHF. J is TRBJ1-5 and V is TRBV7-2; D unclear. The length of the CDR3 is 15 residues. V was pared by 3 bases and J by 1 base, with 10 bases between. The germline gives CDR1 SGHTA, CDR2 FQGNSA.

This chain connects TRBV27 to TRBJ1-2; D is perhaps TRBD1 (5 bases). This CDR3 has 13 amino acids. CDR1 is MNHEY, CDR2 SMNVEV, per germline (reference sequence). V was shortened by 3 bases and J by 8 bases, with 13 bases between the two germline ends. CDR3 DNA: TGTGCCAGCAGTTTTCGGGGGAGCAGCGGCTACACCTTC. This gives the protein CASSFRGSSGYTF.

The J gene is TRBJ2-5, the V gene TRBV5-1; TRBD2 agrees at 8 bases. This CDR3 region has 16 residues. J lost 1 base, V lost 4 bases, and 9 bases had no gene match. Germline CDR1 is SGHRS and CDR2 is YFSETQ. CDR3 in DNA: TGCGCCAGCAGCCCCCGGGGGGGATTAGGCCAAGAGACCCAGTACTTC. It is translated as CASSPRGGLGQETQYF.

V is TRBV28 and J is TRBJ2-3; D might be TRBD1 (5 bases). Deletions cut 6 bases from V and 4 bases from J, with 14 bases between. The CDR3 has 14 residues. Germline CDR1 and CDR2: MDHEN and SYDVKM. CDR3 DNA sequence: TGTGCCAGCAGCGTCCCCCACAGGTCAGATACGCAGTATTTT. It codes for CASSVPHRSDTQYF.

The rearrangement uses TRBV6-1 and TRBJ2-3; no firm D call. The CDR3 length is 12 residues. CDR1 is MNHNS, CDR2 SASEGT, per germline. The germline V and J ends were trimmed by 5 bases and 6 bases, with 9 bases remaining between them. CDR3 coding DNA: TGTGCCAGCAGTAACCTTCTCGATACGCAGTATTTT. It is translated as CASSNLLDTQYF.

The rearrangement uses TRBV19 and TRBJ2-3; possible D gene TRBD2, 5 bases. Germline V gives CDR1 LNHDA, CDR2 SQIVND (reference sequence). V dropped 8 bases and J dropped 2 bases, with 14 bases sitting between them. This CDR3 spans 14 amino acids. In DNA, the CDR3 is TGTGCCAGTGTAAGCGGCCCCCACACAGATACGCAGTATTTT. It specifies CASVSGPHTDTQYF.

On this clone itself: An end of the junction does not agree with germline; a read error may underlie this. The chain links TRBV14 to TRBJ2-5; 8 bases match TRBD1. The germline CDR1 and CDR2 sequences are SGHDN and FVKESK. The CDR3 consists of 13 residues. The CDR3 DNA sequence: TGTGCCAGCAGCCAAGACCAGAGGGACAGGACCGACTTC. It yields the protein CASSQDQRDRTDF.